The 22 T cell receptor beta chains given below trace back to one sample, sequenced in a study of early T cells in non-severe SARS-CoV-2 infection. TCRdb analysed the 5' RACE reads with MiXCR anew, one entry per CDR3 protein. There are tens of thousands of distinct CDR3 sequences in the sample; roughly 13% occur only once, and 3% lies in the top ten. Sequenced: whole blood. The source is an adult who was a healthcare worker with PCR-confirmed SARS-CoV-2 infection or an uninfected control (not recorded which).

This clonotype was counted many times. The V gene is TRBV12-3 or TRBV12-4, the J gene TRBJ2-1, with TRBD1 matching over 11 bases. This CDR3 is 14 amino acids long. Unmatched junction bases numbered 5, after V lost 5 bases and J lost 8 bases. CDR3 region: CASSMGQGEHEQFF. CDR3 coding DNA: TGTGCCAGCAGTATGGGACAGGGGGAGCATGAGCAGTTCTTC.

This clonotype was seen at least ten times. The chain employs TRBV5-6 and TRBJ2-7; TRBD2 might be the D (7 bases). Germline V gene data show CDR1 as SGHDT and CDR2 as YYEEEE. CDR3 length equals 16 residues. Trimming removed 1 base at V and 4 bases at J, with 18 bases between. The CDR3 coding sequence is TGTGCCAGCAGCTTGACAGGGAGGGAGAGCCCGTACGAGCAGTACTTC. Amino acids: CASSLTGRESPYEQYF. Together with reference TRBV5-6 and TRBJ2-7, the CDR3 gives the full variable domain: DAGVTQSPTHLIKTRGQQVTLRCSPKSGHDTVSWYQQALGQGPQFIFQYYEEEERQRGNFPDRFSGHQFPNYSSELNVNALLLGDSALYLCASSLTGRESPYEQYFGPGTRLTVT.

This chain uses TRBV7-2 with TRBJ2-7; D is uncertain. CDR1 and CDR2 (germline): SGHTA, FQGNSA. The CDR3 loop spans 13 amino acids. V was trimmed by 0 bases and J by 4 bases, leaving 7 bases between them. CDR3 in DNA: TGTGCCAGCAGCTTAGCTGAACAGTACGAGCAGTACTTC. It specifies CASSLAEQYEQYF.

This chain links TRBV6-5 with TRBJ2-1, with 11 bases lining up with TRBD2. The junction had 10 bases not matched to a gene; V was cut back by 5 bases and J by 4 bases. This CDR3 comprises 17 residues. Germline V lookup: CDR1 MNHEY, CDR2 SVGAGI. The DNA for the CDR3 is TGTGCCAGCAGTGACGGCCGACTAGCGGGATTGTACAATGAGCAGTTCTTC. This codes for CASSDGRLAGLYNEQFF.

This clonotype has at least ten counts. The V and J genes are TRBV5-1 and TRBJ1-1, with 7 bases matching TRBD1. Looked up from germline, CDR1 is SGHRS and CDR2 is YFSETQ. There are 14 residues in the CDR3. The trim removed 0 bases at V and 5 bases at J, leaving 4 bases unmatched. The CDR3 loop is CASSLERGRTEAFF. The DNA of the CDR3 is TGCGCCAGCAGCTTGGAGAGGGGGCGGACTGAAGCTTTCTTT.

The chain joins TRBV7-9 to TRBJ2-7; 10 positions agree with TRBD2. J was trimmed by 5 bases and V by 2 bases; bases with no gene match: 3. CDR3 length: 14 amino acids. Germline CDR1 SEHNR, CDR2 FQNEAQ (reference sequence). CDR3 coding DNA: TGTGCCAGCAGCTTACCTAGCGGGGGCCACGAGCAGTACTTC. Encoded protein: CASSLPSGGHEQYF.

This clonotype was seen repeatedly, ten times or more. The rearrangement joins TRBV11-2 to TRBJ1-1, with D uncertain. Germline CDR1 is SGHAT and CDR2 is FQNNGV. The CDR3 runs 13 residues. V lost 4 bases and J lost 2, with 8 bases in between. The chain's CDR3 is CASSSQFNTEAFF. Written as DNA, the CDR3 is TGTGCCAGCAGCTCCCAGTTCAACACTGAAGCTTTCTTT.

The genes are TRBV6-1 and TRBJ2-5, with D possibly TRBD2 on 6 matching bases. CDR3 length: 13 residues. Trimming removed 6 bases from V and 5 bases from J, with 13 bases in between. From germline, CDR1 is MNHNS and CDR2 SASEGT. The CDR3 loop reads CASSEHGGETQYF. CDR3 nucleotides: TGTGCCAGCAGCGAACACGGAGGGGAGACCCAGTACTTC.

This clonotype was recorded many times. The CDR3, as DNA: TGTGCCAGCAGCTTACGGGCGGGTGAGCAGTACTTC. It translates to CASSLRAGEQYF. The V call is TRBV11-3, the J call TRBJ2-7, with a tentative D call TRBD2 (5 bases). This CDR3 has 12 amino acids. CDR1 is SGHNT, CDR2 YENEEA, per germline. The V gene lost 2 bases and the J gene lost 7 bases, with 9 bases spanning the gap.

This clonotype was seen many times. The chain combines TRBV6-1 with TRBJ2-2; TRBD2 aligns across 7 bases. The V segment lost 2 bases and the J segment 5 bases; nucleotides outside the gene matches: 14. From germline, CDR1 is MNHNS and CDR2 SASEGT. The length of the CDR3 is 18 residues. In DNA, the CDR3 is TGTGCCAGCAGTGAATACGGGGGAGGGTCGAGTTGGACCGGGGAGCTGTTTTTT. Translation gives CASSEYGGGSSWTGELFF.

At least ten counts were recorded for this clonotype. The CDR3 nucleotides read TGCGCCAGCAGCCAACAAACCGGGACAGGGGGCTCTGGGGCCAACGTCCTGACTTTC. Amino acid sequence: CASSQQTGTGGSGANVLTF. The rearrangement uses TRBV4-1 and TRBJ2-6, with 11 bases aligning to TRBD1. V gave up 2 bases and J gave up 0 bases; unmatched junction bases: 6. The length of the CDR3 is 19 residues. Germline V gives CDR1 MGHRA, CDR2 YSYEKL.

The table lists this clonotype with a few counts. The genes are TRBV7-9 and TRBJ2-7, with 8 bases lining up with TRBD1. This CDR3 is built from 15 residues. Losses at the gene ends were 2 bases for V and 2 bases for J; bases not matched to a gene: 5. Germline CDR1 SEHNR, CDR2 FQNEAQ (reference sequence). The CDR3 reads CASSLMGDRPYEQYF. CDR3 coding DNA: TGTGCCAGCAGCTTAATGGGGGACAGGCCCTACGAGCAGTACTTC.

This clonotype was recorded at least ten times. The V and J genes are TRBV20-1 and TRBJ2-3; 7 positions match TRBD1. Per germline, CDR1 DFQATT and CDR2 SNEGSKA (reference sequence). There are 14 residues in the CDR3. After removal of 2 bases from V and 1 base from J, the junction contained 3 bases not matched to a gene. In nucleotides, the CDR3 is TGCAGTGCTAGACAGGGGGAAGGCACAGATACGCAGTATTTT. It specifies CSARQGEGTDTQYF.

This clonotype was seen only a few times. The genes are TRBV18 and TRBJ2-1; 8 positions match TRBD2. The junction had 10 bases not matched to a gene; V was cut back by 4 bases and J by 5 bases. CDR3 length equals 16 residues. In germline, CDR1 is KGHSH, CDR2 LQKENI. CDR3 DNA: TGTGCCAGCTCACATACGGCGCGGGGGGTCAACAATGAGCAGTTCTTC. It translates to CASSHTARGVNNEQFF.

This clonotype was observed at least ten times. This sequence joins TRBV27 and TRBJ2-7; 7 nucleotides agree with TRBD1. Germline values: CDR1 MNHEY, CDR2 SMNVEV (reference sequence). The CDR3 runs 15 residues. V dropped 5 bases and J dropped 2; count of bases not matched to a gene: 9. CDR3 in DNA: TGTGCCAGCAGTATAACCGGGACAGTTACCTACGAGCAGTACTTC. Protein: CASSITGTVTYEQYF.

The sample holds one count of this clonotype. The chain combines TRBV6-2 or TRBV6-3 with TRBJ2-1, with unresolved D. Trimming took 0 bases from V and 8 from J, leaving 11 bases between them. CDR3 length: 14 amino acids. Germline CDR1 reads MNHEY; CDR2 reads SVGEGT. CDR3 nucleotides: TGTGCCAGCAGTTACTCCGTAACGCGGTATGAGCAGTTCTTC. Its translation: CASSYSVTRYEQFF.

This clonotype was seen at least ten times. The rearrangement uses TRBV4-2 and TRBJ2-4; TRBD2 matches at 8 bases. Per the germline V gene, CDR1 is LGHNA and CDR2 is YNFKEQ. This CDR3 comprises 17 residues. The trim removed 0 bases at V and 1 base at J, leaving 5 bases unmatched. CDR3 region: CASSQDFASGAKNIQYF. CDR3 DNA: TGTGCCAGCAGCCAAGATTTTGCTAGCGGGGCCAAAAACATTCAGTACTTC.

Ten or more counts support this clonotype. This rearrangement joins TRBV7-2 to TRBJ2-4; 16 bases are shared with TRBD2. CDR1 is SGHTA and CDR2 is FQGNSA in the germline V gene. The CDR3 spans 17 residues. Trimming took 5 bases from V and 9 from J; bases not matched to a gene: 10. The CDR3 sequence: CASSPPGLAGGHGIQYF. Written as DNA, the CDR3 is TGTGCCAGCAGCCCCCCGGGACTAGCGGGGGGGCACGGCATTCAGTACTTC.

In this sample, this clonotype turned up a few times. This chain links TRBV29-1 with TRBJ1-2; 7 nucleotides align to TRBD1. The germline V gene has CDR1 SQVTM and CDR2 ANQGSEA. The junction had 1 base not matched to a gene; V was cut back by 4 bases and J by 2 bases. CDR3 length equals 12 residues. This chain's CDR3 is CSVGGQNYGYTF. As DNA, the CDR3 is TGCAGCGTTGGGGGACAGAACTATGGCTACACCTTC. Full variable domain (rest looked up from reference TRBV29-1 and TRBJ1-2): SAVISQKPSRDICQRGTSLTIQCQVDSQVTMMFWYRQQPGQSLTLIATANQGSEATYESGFVIDKFPISRPNLTFSTLTVSNMSPEDSSIYLCSVGGQNYGYTFGSGTRLTVV.

This sequence joins TRBV18 and TRBJ1-5, with TRBD1 identical over 7 bases. This CDR3 is 15 amino acids long. V lost 3 bases to trimming and J lost 0 bases; unmatched junction nucleotides: 2. Germline V gene lookup returns CDR1 KGHSH and CDR2 LQKENI. The chain's CDR3 is CASSPGTDSNQPQHF. The CDR3 bases are TGTGCCAGCTCACCCGGGACAGATAGCAATCAGCCCCAGCATTTT.

Ten or more counts support this clonotype. V is TRBV13 and J is TRBJ2-7; 8 nucleotides line up with TRBD2. The CDR3 totals 17 residues. Trimming at V came to 0 bases and at J to 5 bases, leaving 12 bases not matched to a gene. CDR1 and CDR2 (germline): PRHDT, FYEKMQ (reference sequence). CDR3 protein: CASSLGFLGLAPDEQYF. The CDR3 bases are TGTGCCAGCAGCTTAGGTTTTCTTGGACTAGCCCCCGACGAGCAGTACTTC.

The chain employs TRBV7-9 and TRBJ1-2, with D maybe TRBD1 (5 bases). Germline CDR1 and CDR2: SEHNR and FQNEAQ (reference sequence). The CDR3 consists of 13 residues. Trimming cost V 0 bases and J 8 bases, with 10 bases left between them. CDR3 sequence: CASSLAREIGYTF. CDR3 DNA: TGTGCCAGCAGCTTAGCCAGGGAGATCGGCTACACCTTC. Together with reference TRBV7-9 and TRBJ1-2, the CDR3 gives the full variable domain: DTGVSQNPRHKITKRGQNVTFRCDPISEHNRLYWYRQTLGQGPEFLTYFQNEAQLEKSRLLSDRFSAERPKGSFSTLEIQRTEQGDSAMYLCASSLAREIGYTFGSGTRLTVV.